This TCR beta chain is drawn from a study of technical replicates of blood from a few donors. The CDR3 length is 14 residues. V lost 1 base to trimming and J lost 0 bases, with 7 bases between them. Per the germline V gene, CDR1 is SGHTA and CDR2 is FQGNSA. Profiled with immunoSEQ multiplex PCR; TCRdb holds only in-frame clones, not every one. This sample yields about 12,000 clones, of which 90% to 95% are seen a single time; 9.1% belongs to the top ten. The V and J genes are TRBV7-2 and TRBJ2-7; weak D call: TRBD2 (5 bases). Source material: PBMCs. The receptor was derived from a human donor in good health. In DNA form, the CDR3 reads TGTGCCAGCAGCTTAGTAGGGAGCTCCTACGAGCAGTACTTC. Translation: CASSLVGSSYEQYF.